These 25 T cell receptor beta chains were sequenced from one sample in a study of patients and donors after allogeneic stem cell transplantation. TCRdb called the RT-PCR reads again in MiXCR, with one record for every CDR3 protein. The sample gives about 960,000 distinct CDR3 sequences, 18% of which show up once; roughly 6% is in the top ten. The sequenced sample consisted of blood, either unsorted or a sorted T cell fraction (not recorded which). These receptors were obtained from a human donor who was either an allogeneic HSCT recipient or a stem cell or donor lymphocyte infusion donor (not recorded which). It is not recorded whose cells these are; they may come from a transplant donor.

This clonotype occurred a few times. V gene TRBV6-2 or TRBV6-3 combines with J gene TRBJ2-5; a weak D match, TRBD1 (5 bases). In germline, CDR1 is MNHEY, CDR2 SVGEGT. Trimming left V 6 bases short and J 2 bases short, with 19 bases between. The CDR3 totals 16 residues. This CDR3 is CASSNPLGQSQETQYF. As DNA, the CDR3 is TGTGCCAGCAGCAACCCCTTGGGGCAGTCTCAAGAGACCCAGTACTTC.

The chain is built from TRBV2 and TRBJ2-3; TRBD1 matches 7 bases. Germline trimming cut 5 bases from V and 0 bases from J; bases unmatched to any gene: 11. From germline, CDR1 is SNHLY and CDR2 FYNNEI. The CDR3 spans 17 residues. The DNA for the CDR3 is TGTGCCAGCAGTTTCCCAACCGGGACAGAGAGCACAGATACGCAGTATTTT. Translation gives CASSFPTGTESTDTQYF.

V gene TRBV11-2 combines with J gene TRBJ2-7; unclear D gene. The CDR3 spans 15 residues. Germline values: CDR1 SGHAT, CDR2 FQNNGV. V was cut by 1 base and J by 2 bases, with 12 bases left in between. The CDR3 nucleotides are TGTGCCAGCAGCTTAGTTCGCGCTTTCCCCTACGAGCAGTACTTC. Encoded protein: CASSLVRAFPYEQYF.

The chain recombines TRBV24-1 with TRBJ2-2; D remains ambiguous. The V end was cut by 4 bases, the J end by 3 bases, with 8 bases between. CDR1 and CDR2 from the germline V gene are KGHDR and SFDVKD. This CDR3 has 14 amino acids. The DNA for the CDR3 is TGTGCCACCAGTGACCCTAATGACACCGGGGAGCTGTTTTTT. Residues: CATSDPNDTGELFF.

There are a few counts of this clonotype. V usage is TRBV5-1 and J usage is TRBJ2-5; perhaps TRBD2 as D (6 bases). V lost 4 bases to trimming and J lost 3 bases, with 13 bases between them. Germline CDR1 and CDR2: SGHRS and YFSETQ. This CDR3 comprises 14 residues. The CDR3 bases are TGCGCCAGCAGCCGGGAGCTAGGAAAAGAGACCCAGTACTTC. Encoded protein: CASSRELGKETQYF.

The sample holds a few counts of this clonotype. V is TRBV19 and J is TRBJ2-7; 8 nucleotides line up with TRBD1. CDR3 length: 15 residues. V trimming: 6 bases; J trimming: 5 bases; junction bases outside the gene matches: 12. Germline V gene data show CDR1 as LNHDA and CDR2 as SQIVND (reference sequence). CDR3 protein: CASRSGQGIMDEQYF. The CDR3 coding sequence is TGTGCCAGTAGGAGTGGACAGGGTATTATGGACGAGCAGTACTTC. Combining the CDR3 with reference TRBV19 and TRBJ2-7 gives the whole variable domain DGGITQSPKYLFRKEGQNVTLSCEQNLNHDAMYWYRQDPGQGLRLIYYSQIVNDFQKGDIAEGYSVSREKKESFPLTVTSAQKNPTAFYLCASRSGQGIMDEQYFGPGTRLTVT.

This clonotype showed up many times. The CDR3 DNA follows: TGCAGTGCTAGAGTGGAAGAAGGGTATGGCTACACCTTC. This translates into CSARVEEGYGYTF. V usage is TRBV20-1 and J usage is TRBJ1-2; D is unresolved. Germline CDR1 is DFQATT and CDR2 is SNEGSKA (reference sequence). Trimming stripped 1 base from V and 5 bases from J, with 11 bases between. This CDR3 is built from 13 residues.

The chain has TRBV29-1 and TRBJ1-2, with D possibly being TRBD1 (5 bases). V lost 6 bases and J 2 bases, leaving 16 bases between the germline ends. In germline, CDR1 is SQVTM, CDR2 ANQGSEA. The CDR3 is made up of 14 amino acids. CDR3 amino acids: CSVGMGRRNYGYTF. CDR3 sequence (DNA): TGCAGCGTCGGGATGGGACGGAGAAACTATGGCTACACCTTC. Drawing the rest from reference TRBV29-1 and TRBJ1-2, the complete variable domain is SAVISQKPSRDICQRGTSLTIQCQVDSQVTMMFWYRQQPGQSLTLIATANQGSEATYESGFVIDKFPISRPNLTFSTLTVSNMSPEDSSIYLCSVGMGRRNYGYTFGSGTRLTVV.

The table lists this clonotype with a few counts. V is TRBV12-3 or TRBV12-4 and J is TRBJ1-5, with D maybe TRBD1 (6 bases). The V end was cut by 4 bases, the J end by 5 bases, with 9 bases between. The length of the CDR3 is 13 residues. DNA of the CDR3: TGTGCCAGCAGTTCCCAGGGGCATCAGCCCCAGCATTTT. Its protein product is CASSSQGHQPQHF.

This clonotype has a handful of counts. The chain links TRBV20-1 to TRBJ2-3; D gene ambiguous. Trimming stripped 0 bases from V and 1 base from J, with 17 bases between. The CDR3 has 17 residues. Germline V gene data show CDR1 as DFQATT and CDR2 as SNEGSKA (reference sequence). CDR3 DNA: TGCAGTGCTAGAGACTTCGTCTTACGGTGGGGCACAGATACGCAGTATTTT. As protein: CSARDFVLRWGTDTQYF.

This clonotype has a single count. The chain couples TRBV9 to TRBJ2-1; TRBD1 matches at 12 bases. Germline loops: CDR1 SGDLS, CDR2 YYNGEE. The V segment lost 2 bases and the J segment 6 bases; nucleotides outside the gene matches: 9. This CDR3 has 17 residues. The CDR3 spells CASSVVGGQGATNEQFF. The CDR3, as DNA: TGTGCCAGCAGCGTCGTAGGGGGACAGGGGGCGACCAATGAGCAGTTCTTC.

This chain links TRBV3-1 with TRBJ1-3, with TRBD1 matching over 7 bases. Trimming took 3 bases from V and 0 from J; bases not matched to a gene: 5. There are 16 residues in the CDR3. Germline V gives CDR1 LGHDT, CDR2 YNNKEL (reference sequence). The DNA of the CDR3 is TGTGCCAGCAGCCACCGACAGGGACTCTCTGGAAACACCATATATTTT. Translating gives CASSHRQGLSGNTIYF.

CDR3 in DNA: TGTGCCACCCCTGGGAGGAATTTGGAAAGCTACAATGAGCAGTTCTTC. Protein sequence: CATPGRNLESYNEQFF. The chain joins TRBV2 to TRBJ2-1; tentative D call: TRBD2 (6 bases). Germline CDR1 and CDR2: SNHLY and FYNNEI. The CDR3 is 16 residues long. Deletions cut 10 bases from V and 3 bases from J, with 22 bases between.

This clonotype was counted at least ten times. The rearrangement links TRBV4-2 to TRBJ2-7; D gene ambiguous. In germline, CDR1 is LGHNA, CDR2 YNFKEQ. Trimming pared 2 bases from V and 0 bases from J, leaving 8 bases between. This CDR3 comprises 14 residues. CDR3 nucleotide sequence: TGTGCCAGCAGCCAACTCACGGACTCCTACGAGCAGTACTTC. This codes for CASSQLTDSYEQYF.

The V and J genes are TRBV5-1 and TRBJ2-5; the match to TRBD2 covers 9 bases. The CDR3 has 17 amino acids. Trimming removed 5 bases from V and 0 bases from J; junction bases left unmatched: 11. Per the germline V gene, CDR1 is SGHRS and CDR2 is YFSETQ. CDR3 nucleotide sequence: TGCGCCAGCAGTTGGTCTAGCGGGGCACCGTACCAAGAGACCCAGTACTTC. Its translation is CASSWSSGAPYQETQYF.

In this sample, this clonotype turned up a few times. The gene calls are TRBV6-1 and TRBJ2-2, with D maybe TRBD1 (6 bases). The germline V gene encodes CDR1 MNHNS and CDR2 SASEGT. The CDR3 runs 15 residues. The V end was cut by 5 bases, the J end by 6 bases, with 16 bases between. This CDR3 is CASSTGSLGAGELFF. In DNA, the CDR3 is TGTGCCAGCAGTACAGGGTCCCTCGGAGCCGGGGAGCTGTTTTTT.

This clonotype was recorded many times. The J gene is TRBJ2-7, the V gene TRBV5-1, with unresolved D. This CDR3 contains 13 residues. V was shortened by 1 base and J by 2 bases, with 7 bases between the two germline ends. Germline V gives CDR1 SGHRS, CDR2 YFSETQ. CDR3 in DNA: TGCGCCAGCAGCTTGCTGGGGACCTACGAGCAGTACTTC. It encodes CASSLLGTYEQYF.

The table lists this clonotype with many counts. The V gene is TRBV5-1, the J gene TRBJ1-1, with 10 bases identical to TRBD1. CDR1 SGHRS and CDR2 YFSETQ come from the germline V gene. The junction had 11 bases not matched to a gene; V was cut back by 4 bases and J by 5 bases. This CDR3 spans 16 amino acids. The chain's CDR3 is CASSPLGTGVETEAFF. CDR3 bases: TGCGCCAGCAGCCCCCTTGGGACAGGGGTTGAGACTGAAGCTTTCTTT.

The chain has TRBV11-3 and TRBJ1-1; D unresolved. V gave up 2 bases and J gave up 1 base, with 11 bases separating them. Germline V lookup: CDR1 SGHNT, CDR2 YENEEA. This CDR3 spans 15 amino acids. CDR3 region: CASSLSTWTNTEAFF. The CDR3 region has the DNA TGTGCCAGCAGCTTAAGCACTTGGACGAACACTGAAGCTTTCTTT.

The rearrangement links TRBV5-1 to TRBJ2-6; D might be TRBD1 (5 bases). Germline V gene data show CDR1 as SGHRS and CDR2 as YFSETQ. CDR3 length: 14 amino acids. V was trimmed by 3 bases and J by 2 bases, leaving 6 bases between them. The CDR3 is CASSSTAGANVLTF. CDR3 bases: TGCGCCAGCAGCTCGACAGCTGGGGCCAACGTCCTGACTTTC.

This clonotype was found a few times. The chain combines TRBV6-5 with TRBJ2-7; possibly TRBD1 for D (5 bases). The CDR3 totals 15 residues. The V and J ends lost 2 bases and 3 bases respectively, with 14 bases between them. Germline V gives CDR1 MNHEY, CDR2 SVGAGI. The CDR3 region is CASSYAGQGSYEQYF. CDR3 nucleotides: TGTGCCAGCAGTTACGCTGGGCAGGGTAGCTACGAGCAGTACTTC.

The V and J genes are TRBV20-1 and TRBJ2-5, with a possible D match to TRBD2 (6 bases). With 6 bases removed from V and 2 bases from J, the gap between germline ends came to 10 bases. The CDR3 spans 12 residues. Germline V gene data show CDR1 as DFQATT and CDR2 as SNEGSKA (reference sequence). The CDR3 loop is CSATGTQETQYF. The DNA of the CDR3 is TGCAGTGCCACCGGGACTCAAGAGACCCAGTACTTC.

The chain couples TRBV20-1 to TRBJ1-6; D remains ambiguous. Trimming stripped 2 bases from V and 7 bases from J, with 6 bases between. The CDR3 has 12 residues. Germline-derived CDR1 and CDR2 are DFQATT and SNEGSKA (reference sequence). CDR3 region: CSARPPNSPLHF. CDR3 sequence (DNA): TGCAGTGCTAGACCTCCGAATTCACCCCTCCACTTT.

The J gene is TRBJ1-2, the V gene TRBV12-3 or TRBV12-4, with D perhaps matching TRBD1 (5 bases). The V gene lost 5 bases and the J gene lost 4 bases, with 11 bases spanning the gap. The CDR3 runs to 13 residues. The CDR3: CASSPGGRYGYTF. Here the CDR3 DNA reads TGTGCCAGCAGTCCCGGGGGACGCTATGGCTACACCTTC.

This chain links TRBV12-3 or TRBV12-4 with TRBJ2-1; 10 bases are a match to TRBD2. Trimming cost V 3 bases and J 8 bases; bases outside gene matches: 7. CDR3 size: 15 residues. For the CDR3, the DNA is TGTGCCAGCAGTTTCCAGCGGGGGGGCGTCGATGAGCAGTTCTTC. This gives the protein CASSFQRGGVDEQFF.